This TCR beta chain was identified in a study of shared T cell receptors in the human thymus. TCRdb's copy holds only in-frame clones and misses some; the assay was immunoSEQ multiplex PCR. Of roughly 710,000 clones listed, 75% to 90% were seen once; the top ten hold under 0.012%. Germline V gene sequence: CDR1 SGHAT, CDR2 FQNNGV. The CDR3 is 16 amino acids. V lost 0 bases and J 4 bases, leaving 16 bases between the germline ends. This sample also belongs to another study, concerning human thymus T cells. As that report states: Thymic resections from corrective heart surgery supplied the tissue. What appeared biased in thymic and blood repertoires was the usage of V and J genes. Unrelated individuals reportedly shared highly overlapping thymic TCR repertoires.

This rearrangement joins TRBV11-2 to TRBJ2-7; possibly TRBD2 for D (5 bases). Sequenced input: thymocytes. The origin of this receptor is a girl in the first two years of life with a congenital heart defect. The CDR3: CASSLEGLDPPYEQYF. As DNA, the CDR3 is TGTGCCAGCAGCTTAGAAGGACTGGACCCCCCATACGAGCAGTACTTC.